The 4 T cell receptor beta chains in this list originate from one sample, sequenced in a study of blood T cell repertoires in COVID-19. The data were produced by immunoSEQ multiplex PCR, yet TCRdb's version contains in-frame clones alone and is incomplete. The profile covers some 260,000 clones, with roughly 90% appearing a single time and around 0.78% taken by the ten largest. The sample taken for sequencing was peripheral blood. Source of these receptors: a woman aged 25 to 39 with acute or convalescent COVID-19.

This chain uses TRBV7-9 with TRBJ1-1, with TRBD1 identical over 7 bases. The CDR3 runs 14 residues. Germline CDR1 reads SEHNR; CDR2 reads FQNEAQ (reference sequence). J was trimmed by 2 bases and V by 2 bases; bases with no gene match: 2. CDR3 region: CASSLSGGNTEAFF. The DNA for the CDR3 is TGTGCCAGCAGCTTATCAGGGGGAAACACTGAAGCTTTCTTT.

The chain uses TRBV14 and TRBJ2-7, with D maybe TRBD1 (5 bases). Germline values: CDR1 SGHDN, CDR2 FVKESK. Trimming took off 0 bases at V and 7 bases at J, with 16 bases between the two ends. The CDR3 extends over 15 amino acids. As DNA, the CDR3 is TGTGCCAGCAGCCAAGACCCAGGGCTTATTATTGAGCAGTACTTC. Protein: CASSQDPGLIIEQYF.

This clone was picked up one time. The chain carries TRBV5-1 and TRBJ2-7; D is unresolved. CDR3 size: 15 residues. With 2 bases removed from V and 3 bases from J, the gap between germline ends came to 15 bases. Germline V gene data show CDR1 as SGHRS and CDR2 as YFSETQ. The CDR3 DNA is TGCGCCAGCAGCTTCCGTCCGGAGATCTTCTACGAGCAGTACTTC. Protein: CASSFRPEIFYEQYF.

V is TRBV6-6 and J is TRBJ1-5; no clear D gene. Germline CDR1 and CDR2: MNHNY and SVGAGI (reference sequence). The CDR3 has 16 amino acids. Between the trimmed V and J ends, which lost 5 bases and 2 bases, there was a span of 16 bases. The CDR3 protein is CASSPFRGRGNQPQHF. In nucleotides, the CDR3 is TGTGCCAGCAGTCCCTTTAGAGGGAGGGGCAATCAGCCCCAGCATTTT.